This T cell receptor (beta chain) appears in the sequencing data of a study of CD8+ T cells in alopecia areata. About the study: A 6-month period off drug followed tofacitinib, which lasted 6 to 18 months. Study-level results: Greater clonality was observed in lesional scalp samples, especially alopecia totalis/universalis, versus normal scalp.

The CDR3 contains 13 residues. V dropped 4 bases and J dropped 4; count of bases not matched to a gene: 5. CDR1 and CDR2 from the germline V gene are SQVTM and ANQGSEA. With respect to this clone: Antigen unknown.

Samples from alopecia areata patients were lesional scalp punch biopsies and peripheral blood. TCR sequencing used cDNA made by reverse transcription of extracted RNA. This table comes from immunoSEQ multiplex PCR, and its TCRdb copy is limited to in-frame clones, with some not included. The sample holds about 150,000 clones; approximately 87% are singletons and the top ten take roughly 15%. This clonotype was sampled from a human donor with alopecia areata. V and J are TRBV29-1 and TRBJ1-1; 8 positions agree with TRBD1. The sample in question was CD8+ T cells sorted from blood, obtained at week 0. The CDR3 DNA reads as TGCAGCGTTGCGGACAGGGTCAGCACTGAAGCTTTCTTT. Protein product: CSVADRVSTEAFF.